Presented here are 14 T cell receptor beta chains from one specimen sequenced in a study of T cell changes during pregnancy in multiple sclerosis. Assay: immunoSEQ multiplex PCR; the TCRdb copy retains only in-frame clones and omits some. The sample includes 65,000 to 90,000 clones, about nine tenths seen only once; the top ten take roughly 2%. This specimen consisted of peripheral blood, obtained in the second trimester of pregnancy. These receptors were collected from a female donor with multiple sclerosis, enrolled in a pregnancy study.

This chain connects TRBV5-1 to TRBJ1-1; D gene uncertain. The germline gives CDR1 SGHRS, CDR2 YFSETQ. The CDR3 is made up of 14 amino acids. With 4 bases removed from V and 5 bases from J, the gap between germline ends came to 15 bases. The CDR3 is CASSTGSPGTEAFF. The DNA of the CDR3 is TGCGCCAGCAGCACCGGGTCTCCCGGAACTGAAGCTTTCTTT.

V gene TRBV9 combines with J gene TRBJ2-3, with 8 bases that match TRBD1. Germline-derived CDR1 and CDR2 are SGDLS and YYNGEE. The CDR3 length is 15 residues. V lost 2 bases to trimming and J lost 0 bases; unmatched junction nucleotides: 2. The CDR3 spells CASSVQGASTDTQYF. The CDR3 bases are TGTGCCAGCAGCGTTCAGGGGGCGAGCACAGATACGCAGTATTTT. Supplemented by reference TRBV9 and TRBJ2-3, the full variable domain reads DSGVTQTPKHLITATGQRVTLRCSPRSGDLSVYWYQQSLDQGLQFLIQYYNGEERAKGNILERFSAQQFPDLHSELNLSSLELGDSALYFCASSVQGASTDTQYFGPGTRLTVL.

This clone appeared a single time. CDR3 DNA sequence: TGCGCCAGCAGCCCAATGACTAGCGGGACCCACAATGAGCAGTTCTTC. As protein: CASSPMTSGTHNEQFF. The rearrangement links TRBV5-1 to TRBJ2-1; 11 bases match TRBD2. The CDR3 sequence is 16 residues long. V gave up 4 bases and J gave up 5 bases; unmatched junction bases: 8. CDR1 and CDR2 (germline): SGHRS, YFSETQ.

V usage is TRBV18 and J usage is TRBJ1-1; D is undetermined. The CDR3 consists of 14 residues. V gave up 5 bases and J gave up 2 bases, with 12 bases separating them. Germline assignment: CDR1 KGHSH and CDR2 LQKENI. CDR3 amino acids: CASSGLVSNTEAFF. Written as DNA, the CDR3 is TGTGCCAGCTCAGGCTTGGTTAGCAACACTGAAGCTTTCTTT.

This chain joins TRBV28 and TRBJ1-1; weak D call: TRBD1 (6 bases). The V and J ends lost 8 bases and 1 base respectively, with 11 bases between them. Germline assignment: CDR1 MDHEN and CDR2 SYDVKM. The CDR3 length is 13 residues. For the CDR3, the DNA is TGTGCCAGCTTACCGGACAGGAACACTGAAGCTTTCTTT. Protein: CASLPDRNTEAFF. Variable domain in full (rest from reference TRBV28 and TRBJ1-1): DVKVTQSSRYLVKRTGEKVFLECVQDMDHENMFWYRQDPGLGLRLIYFSYDVKMKEKGDIPEGYSVSREKKERFSLILESASTNQTSMYLCASLPDRNTEAFFGQGTRLTVV.

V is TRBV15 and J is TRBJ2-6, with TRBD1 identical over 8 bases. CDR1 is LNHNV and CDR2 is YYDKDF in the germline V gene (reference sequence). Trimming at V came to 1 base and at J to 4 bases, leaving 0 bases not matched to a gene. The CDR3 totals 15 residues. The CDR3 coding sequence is TGTGCCACCAGCAGAGGGACAGGGGGGGCCAACGTCCTGACTTTC. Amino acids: CATSRGTGGANVLTF.

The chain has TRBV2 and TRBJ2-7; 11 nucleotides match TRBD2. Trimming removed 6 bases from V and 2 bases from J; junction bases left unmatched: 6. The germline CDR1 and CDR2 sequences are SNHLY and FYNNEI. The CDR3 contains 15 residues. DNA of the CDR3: TGTGCCAGCAGCCGACTAGCGGGGTTCACCTACGAGCAGTACTTC. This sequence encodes CASSRLAGFTYEQYF. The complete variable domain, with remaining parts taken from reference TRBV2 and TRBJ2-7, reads EPEVTQTPSHQVTQMGQEVILRCVPISNHLYFYWYRQILGQKVEFLVSFYNNEISEKSEIFDDQFSVERPDGSNFTLKIRSTKLEDSAMYFCASSRLAGFTYEQYFGPGTRLTVT.

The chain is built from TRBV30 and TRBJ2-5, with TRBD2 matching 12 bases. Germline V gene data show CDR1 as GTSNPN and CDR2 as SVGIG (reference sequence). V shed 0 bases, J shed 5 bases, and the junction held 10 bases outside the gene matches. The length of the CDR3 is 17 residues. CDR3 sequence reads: CAWSVLPSGGARETQYF. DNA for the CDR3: TGTGCCTGGAGTGTACTCCCTAGCGGGGGGGCCCGGGAGACCCAGTACTTC.

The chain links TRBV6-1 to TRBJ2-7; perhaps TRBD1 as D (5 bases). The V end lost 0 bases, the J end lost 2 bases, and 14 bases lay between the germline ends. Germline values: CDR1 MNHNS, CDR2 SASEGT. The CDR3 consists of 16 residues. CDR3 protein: CASSEARQLTTYEQYF. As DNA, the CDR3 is TGTGCCAGCAGTGAAGCGAGACAGTTAACAACCTACGAGCAGTACTTC.

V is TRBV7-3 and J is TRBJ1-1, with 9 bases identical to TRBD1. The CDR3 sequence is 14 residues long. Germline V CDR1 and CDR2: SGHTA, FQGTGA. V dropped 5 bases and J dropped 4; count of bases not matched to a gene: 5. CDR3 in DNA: TGTGCCAGCAGCGCCGAGGACAGGGGCACTGAAGCTTTCTTT. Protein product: CASSAEDRGTEAFF.

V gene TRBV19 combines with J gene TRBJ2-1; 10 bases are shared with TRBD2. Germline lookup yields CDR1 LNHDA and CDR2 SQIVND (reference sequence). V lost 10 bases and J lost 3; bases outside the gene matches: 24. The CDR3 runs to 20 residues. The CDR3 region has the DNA TGTGCCACCCAACGAGGGTCCGGGACTAGCGTCAAACCACTCTACAATGAGCAGTTCTTC. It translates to CATQRGSGTSVKPLYNEQFF.

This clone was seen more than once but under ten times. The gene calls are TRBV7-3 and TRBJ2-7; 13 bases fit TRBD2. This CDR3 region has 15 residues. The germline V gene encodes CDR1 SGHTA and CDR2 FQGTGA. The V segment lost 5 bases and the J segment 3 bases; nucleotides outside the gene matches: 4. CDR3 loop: CASSPGLAGDYEQYF. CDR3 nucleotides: TGTGCCAGCAGCCCCGGACTAGCGGGAGACTACGAGCAGTACTTC.

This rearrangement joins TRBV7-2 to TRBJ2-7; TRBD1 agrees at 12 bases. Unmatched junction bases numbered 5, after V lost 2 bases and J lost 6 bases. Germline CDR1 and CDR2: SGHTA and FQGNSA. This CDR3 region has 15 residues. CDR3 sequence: CASSLMGQGAGEQYF. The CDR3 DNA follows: TGTGCCAGCAGCTTAATGGGACAGGGGGCGGGCGAGCAGTACTTC.

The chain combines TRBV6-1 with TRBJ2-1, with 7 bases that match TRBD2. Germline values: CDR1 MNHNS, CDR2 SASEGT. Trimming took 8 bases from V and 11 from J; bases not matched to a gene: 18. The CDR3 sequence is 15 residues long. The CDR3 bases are TGTGCCAGCGTAGATTCCAGCGGGGCTCTCGATAAGCAGTTCTTC. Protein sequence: CASVDSSGALDKQFF.